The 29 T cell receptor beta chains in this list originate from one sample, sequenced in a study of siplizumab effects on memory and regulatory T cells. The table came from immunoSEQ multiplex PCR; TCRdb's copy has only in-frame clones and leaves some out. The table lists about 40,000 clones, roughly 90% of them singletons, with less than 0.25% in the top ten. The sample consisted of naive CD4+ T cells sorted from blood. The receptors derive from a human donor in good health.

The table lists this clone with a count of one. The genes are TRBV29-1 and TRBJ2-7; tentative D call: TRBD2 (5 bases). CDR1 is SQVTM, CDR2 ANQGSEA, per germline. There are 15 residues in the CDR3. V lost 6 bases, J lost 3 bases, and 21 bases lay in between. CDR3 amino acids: CSVGYSGSRHYEQYF. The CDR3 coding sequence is TGCAGCGTCGGATACTCGGGGTCCCGTCACTACGAGCAGTACTTC.

The CDR3 sequence: CASSPLRQETQYF. In nucleotides, the CDR3 is TGTGCCAGCAGTCCCCTAAGACAGGAGACCCAGTACTTC. The chain has TRBV27 and TRBJ2-5; weak D call: TRBD1 (5 bases). Germline V gene sequence: CDR1 MNHEY, CDR2 SMNVEV (reference sequence). The CDR3 sequence is 13 residues long. The V end was cut by 5 bases, the J end by 5 bases, with 12 bases between.

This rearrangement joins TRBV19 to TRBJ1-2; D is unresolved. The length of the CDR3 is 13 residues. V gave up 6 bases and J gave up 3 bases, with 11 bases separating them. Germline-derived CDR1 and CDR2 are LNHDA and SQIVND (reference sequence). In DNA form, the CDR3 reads TGTGCCAGTAGCCCTGTAGGGCACTATGGCTACACCTTC. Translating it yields CASSPVGHYGYTF.

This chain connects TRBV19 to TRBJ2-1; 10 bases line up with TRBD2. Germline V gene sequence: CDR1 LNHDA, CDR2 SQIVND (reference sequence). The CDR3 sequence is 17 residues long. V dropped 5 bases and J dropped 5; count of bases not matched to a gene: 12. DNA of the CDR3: TGTGCCAGTAGTCTCGGACTAGCGGCTACGGGGGACAATGAGCAGTTCTTC. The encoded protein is CASSLGLAATGDNEQFF.

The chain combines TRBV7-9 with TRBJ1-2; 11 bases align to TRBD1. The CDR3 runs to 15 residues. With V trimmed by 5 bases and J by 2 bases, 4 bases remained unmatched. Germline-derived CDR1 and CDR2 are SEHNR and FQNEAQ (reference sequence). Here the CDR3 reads CASSLGQGVNYGYTF. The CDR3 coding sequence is TGTGCCAGCAGCCTGGGACAGGGGGTAAACTATGGCTACACCTTC. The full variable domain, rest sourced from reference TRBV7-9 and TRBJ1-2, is DTGVSQNPRHKITKRGQNVTFRCDPISEHNRLYWYRQTLGQGPEFLTYFQNEAQLEKSRLLSDRFSAERPKGSFSTLEIQRTEQGDSAMYLCASSLGQGVNYGYTFGSGTRLTVV.

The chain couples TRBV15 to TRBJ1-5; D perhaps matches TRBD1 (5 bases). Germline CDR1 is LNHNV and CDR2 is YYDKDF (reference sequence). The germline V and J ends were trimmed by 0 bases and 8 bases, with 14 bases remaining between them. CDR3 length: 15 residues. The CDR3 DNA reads TGTGCCACCAGCAGAGACGGGACCCTGATGAAGCCCCAGCATTTT. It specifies CATSRDGTLMKPQHF.

DNA for the CDR3: TGTGCCAGCGGCCAGGACAGGGGCACCGGGGAGCTGTTTTTT. Translated: CASGQDRGTGELFF. This rearrangement joins TRBV27 to TRBJ2-2, with 9 bases aligning to TRBD1. Germline V gene lookup returns CDR1 MNHEY and CDR2 SMNVEV (reference sequence). V lost 8 bases, J lost 4 bases, and 5 bases stayed unmatched. The CDR3 length is 14 residues.

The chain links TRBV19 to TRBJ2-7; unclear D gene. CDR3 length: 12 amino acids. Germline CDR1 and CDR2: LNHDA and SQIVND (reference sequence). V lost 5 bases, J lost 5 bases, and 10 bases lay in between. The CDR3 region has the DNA TGTGCCAGTAGTTCCCGCTGGGACGAGCAGTACTTC. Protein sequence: CASSSRWDEQYF.

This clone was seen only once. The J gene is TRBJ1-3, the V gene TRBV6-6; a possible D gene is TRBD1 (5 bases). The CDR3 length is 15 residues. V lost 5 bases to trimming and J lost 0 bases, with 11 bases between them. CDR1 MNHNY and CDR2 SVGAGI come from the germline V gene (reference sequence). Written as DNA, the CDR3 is TGTGCCAGCAGTCCTTCGAGGGGCTCTGGAAACACCATATATTTT. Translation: CASSPSRGSGNTIYF.

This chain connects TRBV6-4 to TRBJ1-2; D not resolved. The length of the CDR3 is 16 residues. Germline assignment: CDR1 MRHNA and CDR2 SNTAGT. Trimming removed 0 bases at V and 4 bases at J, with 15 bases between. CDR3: CASSDSTSVGVYGYTF. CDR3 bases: TGTGCCAGCAGTGACTCGACTTCAGTCGGGGTCTATGGCTACACCTTC.

In DNA, the CDR3 is TGTGCCAGCAGCGCTGGACAAAGAGCCTATGGCTACACCTTC. It codes for CASSAGQRAYGYTF. V and J are TRBV7-9 and TRBJ1-2, with D tentatively TRBD1 (5 bases). The germline gives CDR1 SEHNR, CDR2 FQNEAQ (reference sequence). This CDR3 region has 14 residues. Trimming pared 5 bases from V and 4 bases from J, leaving 14 bases between.

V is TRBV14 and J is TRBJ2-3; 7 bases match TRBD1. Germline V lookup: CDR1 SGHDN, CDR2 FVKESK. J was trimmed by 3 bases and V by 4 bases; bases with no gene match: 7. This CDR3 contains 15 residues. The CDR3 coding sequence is TGTGCCAGCAGCCCTACAGGGGTTAATACAGATACGCAGTATTTT. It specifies CASSPTGVNTDTQYF.

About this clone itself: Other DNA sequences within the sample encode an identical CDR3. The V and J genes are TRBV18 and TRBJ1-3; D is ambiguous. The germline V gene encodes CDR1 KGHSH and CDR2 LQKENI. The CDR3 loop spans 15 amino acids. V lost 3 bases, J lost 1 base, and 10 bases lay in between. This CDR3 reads CASSPSQNSGNTIYF. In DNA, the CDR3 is TGTGCCAGCTCACCGTCCCAGAATTCTGGAAACACCATATATTTT.

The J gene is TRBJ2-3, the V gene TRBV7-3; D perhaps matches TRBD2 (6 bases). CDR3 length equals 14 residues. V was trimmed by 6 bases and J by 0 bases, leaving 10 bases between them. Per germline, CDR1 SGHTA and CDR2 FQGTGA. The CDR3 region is CASSLSGSTDTQYF. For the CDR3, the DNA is TGTGCCAGCAGTCTTAGCGGAAGCACAGATACGCAGTATTTT.

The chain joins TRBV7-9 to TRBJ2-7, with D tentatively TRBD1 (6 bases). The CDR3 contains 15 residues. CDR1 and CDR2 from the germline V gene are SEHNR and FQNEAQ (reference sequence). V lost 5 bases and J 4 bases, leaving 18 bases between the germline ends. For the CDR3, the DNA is TGTGCCAGCAGCCCCCGGACAGAAAGATCTTACGAGCAGTACTTC. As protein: CASSPRTERSYEQYF.

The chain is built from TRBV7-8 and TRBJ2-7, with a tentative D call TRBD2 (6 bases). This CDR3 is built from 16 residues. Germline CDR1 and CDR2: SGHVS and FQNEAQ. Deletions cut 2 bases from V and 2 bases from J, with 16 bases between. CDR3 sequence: CASSLQGGGLAYEQYF. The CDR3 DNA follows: TGTGCCAGCAGCTTACAGGGTGGAGGGCTCGCCTACGAGCAGTACTTC. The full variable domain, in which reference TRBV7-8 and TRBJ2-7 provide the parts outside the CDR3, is GAGVSQSPRYKVAKRGQDVALRCDPISGHVSLFWYQQALGQGPEFLTYFQNEAQLDKSGLPSDRFFAERPEGSVSTLKIQRTQQEDSAVYLCASSLQGGGLAYEQYFGPGTRLTVT.

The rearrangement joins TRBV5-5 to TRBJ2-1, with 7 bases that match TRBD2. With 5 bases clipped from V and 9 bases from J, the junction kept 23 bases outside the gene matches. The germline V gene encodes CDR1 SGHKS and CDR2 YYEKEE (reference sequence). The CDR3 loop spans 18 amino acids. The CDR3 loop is CASRITPIAGPWEGEQFF. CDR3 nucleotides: TGTGCCAGCAGGATCACCCCTATAGCGGGCCCCTGGGAGGGTGAGCAGTTCTTC. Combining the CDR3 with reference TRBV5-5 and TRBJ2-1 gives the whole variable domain DAGVTQSPTHLIKTRGQQVTLRCSPISGHKSVSWYQQVLGQGPQFIFQYYEKEERGRGNFPDRFSARQFPNYSSELNVNALLLGDSALYLCASRITPIAGPWEGEQFFGPGTRLTVL.

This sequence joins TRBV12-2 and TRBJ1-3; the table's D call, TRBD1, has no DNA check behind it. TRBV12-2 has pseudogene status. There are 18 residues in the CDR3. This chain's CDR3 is CASRQITTDRYSGNTIYF. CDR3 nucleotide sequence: TGTGCAAGTCGCCAAATAACCACGGACAGGTACTCTGGAAACACCATATATTTT.

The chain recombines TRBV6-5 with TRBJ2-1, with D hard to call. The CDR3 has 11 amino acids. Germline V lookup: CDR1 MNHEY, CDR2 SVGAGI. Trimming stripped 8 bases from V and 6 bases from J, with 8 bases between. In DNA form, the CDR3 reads TGTGCCAGCTTCGGAGTCAATGAGCAGTTCTTC. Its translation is CASFGVNEQFF.

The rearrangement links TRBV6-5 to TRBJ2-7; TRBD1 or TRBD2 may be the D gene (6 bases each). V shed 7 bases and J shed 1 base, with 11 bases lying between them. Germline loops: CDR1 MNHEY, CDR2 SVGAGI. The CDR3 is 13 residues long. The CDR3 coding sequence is TGTGCCAGCAAAGGGGGGCTATCCTACGAGCAGTACTTC. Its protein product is CASKGGLSYEQYF.

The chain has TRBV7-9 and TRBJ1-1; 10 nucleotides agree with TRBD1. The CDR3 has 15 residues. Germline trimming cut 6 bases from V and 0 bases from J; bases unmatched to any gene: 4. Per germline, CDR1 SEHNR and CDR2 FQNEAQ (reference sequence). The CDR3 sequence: CASSRTGGLNTEAFF. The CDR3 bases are TGTGCCAGCAGTCGGACAGGGGGATTGAACACTGAAGCTTTCTTT.

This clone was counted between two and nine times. The CDR3 DNA reads TGTGCCACCAGGGACAGGTATAATCAGCCCCAGCATTTT. Translation: CATRDRYNQPQHF. The gene calls are TRBV15 and TRBJ1-5; 7 nucleotides align to TRBD1. The germline V gene encodes CDR1 LNHNV and CDR2 YYDKDF (reference sequence). Losses at the gene ends were 6 bases for V and 4 bases for J; bases not matched to a gene: 3. This CDR3 has 13 amino acids.

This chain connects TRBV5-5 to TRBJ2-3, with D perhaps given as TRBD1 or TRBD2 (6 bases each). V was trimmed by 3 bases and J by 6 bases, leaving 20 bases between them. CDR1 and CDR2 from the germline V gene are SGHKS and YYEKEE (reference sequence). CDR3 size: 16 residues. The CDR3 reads CASSSPRGRPEDTQYF. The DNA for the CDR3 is TGTGCCAGCAGCTCCCCCCGGGGGCGTCCGGAGGATACGCAGTATTTT. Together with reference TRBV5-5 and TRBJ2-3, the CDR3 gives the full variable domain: DAGVTQSPTHLIKTRGQQVTLRCSPISGHKSVSWYQQVLGQGPQFIFQYYEKEERGRGNFPDRFSARQFPNYSSELNVNALLLGDSALYLCASSSPRGRPEDTQYFGPGTRLTVL.

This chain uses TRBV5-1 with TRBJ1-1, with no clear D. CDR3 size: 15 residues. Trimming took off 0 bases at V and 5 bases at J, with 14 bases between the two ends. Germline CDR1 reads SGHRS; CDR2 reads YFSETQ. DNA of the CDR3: TGCGCCAGCAGCTTGGACGGGGTGGAGGTGACTGAAGCTTTCTTT. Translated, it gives CASSLDGVEVTEAFF.

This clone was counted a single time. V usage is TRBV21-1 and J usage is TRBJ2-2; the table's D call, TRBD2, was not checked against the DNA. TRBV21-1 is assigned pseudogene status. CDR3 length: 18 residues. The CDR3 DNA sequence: TGTGCCAGCAGCAAGGAGGCCCGAGGATCCGCAAACACCGGGGAGCTGTTTTTT. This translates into CASSKEARGSANTGELFF.

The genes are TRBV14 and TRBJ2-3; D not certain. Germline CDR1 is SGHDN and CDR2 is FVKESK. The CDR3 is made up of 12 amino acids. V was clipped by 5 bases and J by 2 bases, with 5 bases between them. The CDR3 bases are TGTGCCAGCAGCTCCTCCACAGATACGCAGTATTTT. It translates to CASSSSTDTQYF.

CDR3 nucleotide sequence: TGTGCCAGCAGCTTAGACAGGGGAACCTACAATGAGCAGTTCTTC. This codes for CASSLDRGTYNEQFF. V usage is TRBV7-8 and J usage is TRBJ2-1, with 7 bases lining up with TRBD1. CDR3 length equals 15 residues. CDR1 is SGHVS, CDR2 FQNEAQ, per germline. Losses at the gene ends were 1 base for V and 2 bases for J; bases not matched to a gene: 2.

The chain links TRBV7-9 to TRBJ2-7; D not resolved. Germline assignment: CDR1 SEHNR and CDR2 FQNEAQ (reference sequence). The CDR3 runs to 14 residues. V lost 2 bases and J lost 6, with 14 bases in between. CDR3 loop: CASSLSPMVPEQYF. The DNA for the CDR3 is TGTGCCAGCAGCTTATCCCCCATGGTCCCCGAGCAGTACTTC.

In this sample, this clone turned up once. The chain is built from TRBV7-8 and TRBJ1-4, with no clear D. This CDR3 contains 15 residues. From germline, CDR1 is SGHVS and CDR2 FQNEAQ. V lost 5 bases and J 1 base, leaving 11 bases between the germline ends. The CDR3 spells CASSPRPGTNEKLFF. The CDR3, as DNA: TGTGCCAGCAGCCCCCGGCCAGGAACTAATGAAAAACTGTTTTTT.